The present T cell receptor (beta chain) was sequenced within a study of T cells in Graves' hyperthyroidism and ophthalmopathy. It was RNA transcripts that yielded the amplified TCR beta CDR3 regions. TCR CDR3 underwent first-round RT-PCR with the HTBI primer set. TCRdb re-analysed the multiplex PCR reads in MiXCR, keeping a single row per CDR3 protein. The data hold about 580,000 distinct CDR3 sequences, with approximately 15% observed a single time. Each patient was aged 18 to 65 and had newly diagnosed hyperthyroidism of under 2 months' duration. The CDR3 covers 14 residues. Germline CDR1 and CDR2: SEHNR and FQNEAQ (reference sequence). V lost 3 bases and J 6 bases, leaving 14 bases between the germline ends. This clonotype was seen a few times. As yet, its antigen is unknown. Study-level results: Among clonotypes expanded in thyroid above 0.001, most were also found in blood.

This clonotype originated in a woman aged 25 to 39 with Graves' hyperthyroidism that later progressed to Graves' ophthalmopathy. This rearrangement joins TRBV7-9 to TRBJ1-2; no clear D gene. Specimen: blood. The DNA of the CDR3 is TGTGCCAGCAGCTTCTCCGGCGGCTCTGATGGCTACACCTTC. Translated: CASSFSGGSDGYTF.